The next 21 T cell receptor beta chains were all read from a single sample in a study of CD8+ T cells in alopecia areata. RNA, once extracted, was reverse transcribed into cDNA for use as the sequencing template. Here immunoSEQ multiplex PCR was the method, and the copy in TCRdb shows in-frame clones only, minus some. The table lists 270,000 or so clones, 55% to 70% of them singletons. As to treatment: oral pan-JAK inhibitor, 5-10 mg twice daily. The input for sequencing was CD4+ T cells sorted from blood, taken at week 24, from a patient treated with tofacitinib. The source of these receptors is a human donor with alopecia areata.

This clone was counted a single time. CDR3 in amino acids: CAWTLGQGNSPLHF. The CDR3 region has the DNA TGTGCCTGGACTCTTGGACAGGGGAATTCACCCCTCCACTTT. The V and J genes are TRBV30 and TRBJ1-6; 9 positions match TRBD1. Per the germline V gene, CDR1 is GTSNPN and CDR2 is SVGIG (reference sequence). CDR3 size: 14 residues. V lost 4 bases, J lost 7 bases, and 5 bases stayed unmatched.

V usage is TRBV15 and J usage is TRBJ2-5; TRBD2 aligns across 13 bases. This CDR3 comprises 18 residues. The J segment lost 1 base and the V segment lost 4 bases, leaving 9 bases of the junction unmatched. In germline, CDR1 is LNHNV, CDR2 YYDKDF (reference sequence). The CDR3 DNA reads as TGTGCCACCAGCAAAATCTCGGGACTAGCGGGGTTCCAAGAGACCCAGTACTTC. This gives the protein CATSKISGLAGFQETQYF. The full variable domain, rest sourced from reference TRBV15 and TRBJ2-5, is DAMVIQNPRYQVTQFGKPVTLSCSQTLNHNVMYWYQQKSSQAPKLLFHYYDKDFNNEADTPDNFQSRRPNTSFCFLDIRSPGLGDTAMYLCATSKISGLAGFQETQYFGPGTRLLVL.

The rearrangement joins TRBV7-2 to TRBJ2-1; D unresolved. V was trimmed by 3 bases and J by 4 bases, leaving 7 bases between them. In germline, CDR1 is SGHTA, CDR2 FQGNSA. The CDR3 extends over 13 amino acids. This CDR3 reads CASSFLGYNEQFF. DNA of the CDR3: TGTGCCAGCAGCTTCCTAGGGTACAATGAGCAGTTCTTC.

The rearrangement uses TRBV30 and TRBJ2-3, with D unclear. V was clipped by 0 bases and J by 4 bases, with 17 bases between them. The CDR3 sequence is 16 residues long. Germline V gene sequence: CDR1 GTSNPN, CDR2 SVGIG (reference sequence). The chain's CDR3 is CAWSVLSSVFPDTQYF. CDR3 coding DNA: TGTGCCTGGAGTGTACTGAGCTCAGTTTTCCCAGATACGCAGTATTTT.

The V and J genes are TRBV2 and TRBJ1-2; D remains ambiguous. Trimming took off 7 bases at V and 3 bases at J, with 6 bases between the two ends. This CDR3 has 11 residues. From germline, CDR1 is SNHLY and CDR2 FYNNEI. CDR3 residues: CASKAYYGYTF. The DNA for the CDR3 is TGTGCCAGCAAGGCATACTATGGCTACACCTTC.

This chain joins TRBV4-2 and TRBJ1-5; D may be TRBD1 (6 bases). The CDR3 covers 15 residues. The germline V gene encodes CDR1 LGHNA and CDR2 YNFKEQ. Trimming shortened V by 0 bases and J by 6 bases, and 12 bases separated the two germline ends. This CDR3 reads CASSQEQGSGQPQHF. DNA for the CDR3: TGTGCCAGCAGCCAAGAACAGGGAAGCGGTCAGCCCCAGCATTTT.

The chain joins TRBV5-1 to TRBJ1-1, with TRBD1 matching 7 bases. This CDR3 has 14 amino acids. From germline, CDR1 is SGHRS and CDR2 YFSETQ. The V segment lost 0 bases and the J segment 6 bases; nucleotides outside the gene matches: 5. This CDR3 reads CASSLGQGHSEAFF. The DNA for the CDR3 is TGCGCCAGCAGCTTGGGACAGGGCCACTCTGAAGCTTTCTTT.

The J gene is TRBJ1-1, the V gene TRBV6-5; D unclear. The CDR3 is 12 amino acids. The ends were cut back, 5 bases at V and 0 bases at J, with 4 bases in the middle. Germline CDR1 MNHEY, CDR2 SVGAGI. DNA for the CDR3: TGTGCCAGCAGTGCCGTGAACACTGAAGCTTTCTTT. This gives the protein CASSAVNTEAFF.

The chain carries TRBV7-2 and TRBJ1-2, with D uncertain. The CDR3 runs to 14 residues. Germline-derived CDR1 and CDR2 are SGHTA and FQGNSA. Trimming cost V 4 bases and J 1 base, with 10 bases left between them. The chain's CDR3 is CASSYRTGNYGYTF. As DNA, the CDR3 is TGTGCCAGCAGCTATAGGACGGGTAACTATGGCTACACCTTC.

The V gene is TRBV4-2, the J gene TRBJ2-7; D is undetermined. Germline CDR1 reads LGHNA; CDR2 reads YNFKEQ. The CDR3 extends over 13 amino acids. V was shortened by 1 base and J by 3 bases, with 7 bases between the two germline ends. The CDR3 loop reads CASSQGGVYEQYF. The CDR3 DNA is TGTGCCAGCAGCCAAGGCGGCGTCTACGAGCAGTACTTC.

V is TRBV6-6 and J is TRBJ1-2; no firm D call. Germline values: CDR1 MNHNY, CDR2 SVGAGI (reference sequence). Trimming took off 2 bases at V and 8 bases at J, with 12 bases between the two ends. The length of the CDR3 is 13 residues. CDR3 DNA: TGTGCCAGCAGTTACCGGTCTGGGAACGGCTACACCTTC. Its protein product is CASSYRSGNGYTF.

This clone occurred a few times. This rearrangement joins TRBV30 to TRBJ2-7; D not resolved. The CDR3 spans 13 residues. Germline CDR1 GTSNPN, CDR2 SVGIG (reference sequence). Trimming took 6 bases from V and 6 from J, leaving 18 bases between them. In nucleotides, the CDR3 is TGTGCCTGCCACCCACTGAATAGGCGCGAGCAGTACTTC. This codes for CACHPLNRREQYF.

The J gene is TRBJ2-1, the V gene TRBV30; D is uncertain. The V gene's germline CDR1 is GTSNPN and CDR2 SVGIG (reference sequence). V shed 3 bases and J shed 3 bases, with 12 bases lying between them. The length of the CDR3 is 14 residues. The CDR3 sequence is CAWRSNRIYNEQFF. DNA for the CDR3: TGTGCCTGGAGGTCAAATAGGATCTACAATGAGCAGTTCTTC.

This clone has only one observation. This chain connects TRBV27 to TRBJ1-3, with TRBD1 as a possible D gene (5 bases). There are 17 residues in the CDR3. Germline lookup yields CDR1 MNHEY and CDR2 SMNVEV (reference sequence). Trimming left V 2 bases short and J 0 bases short, with 14 bases between. The CDR3 reads CASSLTVGTSSGNTIYF. DNA for the CDR3: TGTGCCAGCAGTTTAACGGTTGGGACCTCCTCTGGAAACACCATATATTTT.

The chain links TRBV10-3 to TRBJ2-7, with TRBD1 as a possible D gene (6 bases). CDR1 is ENHRY, CDR2 SYGVKD, per germline. V was shortened by 3 bases and J by 0 bases, with 12 bases between the two germline ends. The CDR3 totals 15 residues. CDR3 amino acids: CAISDPNRVSYEQYF. The CDR3 nucleotides read TGTGCCATCAGTGACCCCAACAGGGTCTCCTACGAGCAGTACTTC.

The CDR3 here is CASSQDRRQETQYF. CDR3 nucleotides: TGTGCCAGCAGCCAGGACAGGAGGCAAGAGACCCAGTACTTC. The chain links TRBV5-6 to TRBJ2-5; 7 bases are shared with TRBD1. CDR1 SGHDT and CDR2 YYEEEE come from the germline V gene. CDR3 length equals 14 residues. V was pared by 4 bases and J by 2 bases, with 5 bases of the junction left unmatched.

V is TRBV2 and J is TRBJ1-2, with D possibly TRBD1 on 6 matching bases. Trimming left V 2 bases short and J 8 bases short, with 15 bases between. CDR1 and CDR2 (germline): SNHLY, FYNNEI. The length of the CDR3 is 14 residues. CDR3 sequence: CASSETMARGGYTF. The CDR3 DNA follows: TGTGCCAGCAGTGAAACGATGGCCAGGGGCGGCTACACCTTC.

This clone was observed a few times. This chain connects TRBV2 to TRBJ2-1; 12 nucleotides align to TRBD2. The CDR3 has 15 amino acids. In germline, CDR1 is SNHLY, CDR2 FYNNEI. Unmatched junction bases numbered 6, after V lost 2 bases and J lost 10 bases. The CDR3 nucleotides read TGTGCCAGCAGTGAATCGGCTAGCGGGGGGGCCGAGCAGTTCTTC. It codes for CASSESASGGAEQFF. Full variable domain (rest looked up from reference TRBV2 and TRBJ2-1): EPEVTQTPSHQVTQMGQEVILRCVPISNHLYFYWYRQILGQKVEFLVSFYNNEISEKSEIFDDQFSVERPDGSNFTLKIRSTKLEDSAMYFCASSESASGGAEQFFGPGTRLTVL.

The CDR3 here is CASSTGQGKNTEAFF. Here the CDR3 DNA reads TGCGCCAGCAGCACCGGACAGGGGAAGAACACTGAAGCTTTCTTT. V is TRBV5-1 and J is TRBJ1-1; TRBD1 matches at 9 bases. The trim removed 4 bases at V and 1 base at J, leaving 5 bases unmatched. The germline V gene encodes CDR1 SGHRS and CDR2 YFSETQ. This CDR3 contains 15 residues.

The V and J genes are TRBV18 and TRBJ1-2; 7 positions match TRBD1. CDR3 length: 16 residues. Unmatched junction bases numbered 16, after V lost 6 bases and J lost 6 bases. Germline V gene data show CDR1 as KGHSH and CDR2 as LQKENI. CDR3 residues: CASSAGTDITWDGYTF. The CDR3, as DNA: TGTGCCAGCTCGGCCGGGACAGATATTACTTGGGATGGCTACACCTTC. The variable domain in full, completed from reference TRBV18 and TRBJ1-2, reads NAGVMQNPRHLVRRRGQEARLRCSPMKGHSHVYWYRQLPEEGLKFMVYLQKENIIDESGMPKERFSAEFPKEGPSILRIQQVVRGDSAAYFCASSAGTDITWDGYTFGSGTRLTVV.

The gene calls are TRBV5-1 and TRBJ2-7; D is uncertain. Germline V CDR1 and CDR2: SGHRS, YFSETQ. The CDR3 is 14 residues long. Trimming stripped 0 bases from V and 2 bases from J, with 9 bases between. For the CDR3, the DNA is TGCGCCAGCAGCTTGGTGCCGGAAACCTACGAGCAGTACTTC. Its protein product is CASSLVPETYEQYF. Using reference TRBV5-1 and TRBJ2-7 for the parts outside the CDR3, the full variable domain is KAGVTQTPRYLIKTRGQQVTLSCSPISGHRSVSWYQQTPGQGLQFLFEYFSETQRNKGNFPGRFSGRQFSNSRSEMNVSTLELGDSALYLCASSLVPETYEQYFGPGTRLTVT.